Shown below are 24 T cell receptor beta chains from a single sample sequenced in a study of T cell responses to AZD1222 COVID-19 vaccine. Assay used: immunoSEQ multiplex PCR; TCRdb lists only in-frame clones, some missing. Of around 270,000 clones listed, 90% to 95% were seen once; the top ten hold 0.5% to 0.65%. Sequenced here: peripheral blood, sampled 28 days after the second AZD1222 dose. Receptors originate from an adult who received the AZD1222 COVID-19 vaccine.

This clone came up once. This chain uses TRBV10-1 with TRBJ2-3, with TRBD1 as a possible D gene (5 bases). Germline V gene data show CDR1 as WNHNN and CDR2 as SYGVQD (reference sequence). This CDR3 has 15 amino acids. Trimming took off 6 bases at V and 2 bases at J, with 15 bases between the two ends. The CDR3, as DNA: TGCGCCAGCAGCCCGCAGGGTTTTACCACAGATACGCAGTATTTT. Its translation: CASSPQGFTTDTQYF.

The chain is built from TRBV4-2 and TRBJ1-4; 7 nucleotides agree with TRBD1. V lost 4 bases, J lost 2 bases, and 7 bases stayed unmatched. This CDR3 has 16 amino acids. CDR1 is LGHNA, CDR2 YNFKEQ, per germline. The CDR3 loop reads CASSPFTGATNEKLFF. The CDR3 DNA sequence: TGTGCCAGCAGCCCTTTTACAGGGGCCACTAATGAAAAACTGTTTTTT.

This chain links TRBV18 with TRBJ1-3, with D unclear. V lost 1 base and J 0 bases, leaving 7 bases between the germline ends. The CDR3 is 15 residues long. Per the germline V gene, CDR1 is KGHSH and CDR2 is LQKENI. This chain's CDR3 is CASSPQDISGNTIYF. The DNA for the CDR3 is TGTGCCAGCTCACCACAAGACATCTCTGGAAACACCATATATTTT.

The rearrangement joins TRBV9 to TRBJ1-5; D might be TRBD1 (5 bases). Germline CDR1 and CDR2: SGDLS and YYNGEE. The CDR3 contains 14 residues. V was shortened by 4 bases and J by 9 bases, with 17 bases between the two germline ends. The CDR3 coding sequence is TGTGCCAGCAGCCCCGACACGAGGGGCAGGCCCCAGCATTTT. Translated, it gives CASSPDTRGRPQHF.

J is TRBJ1-4 and V is TRBV28, with 7 bases aligning to TRBD1. The CDR3 totals 15 residues. Germline CDR1 MDHEN, CDR2 SYDVKM. The trim removed 6 bases at V and 8 bases at J, leaving 12 bases unmatched. The CDR3 loop reads CASRLYRGLGEKLFF. In nucleotides, the CDR3 is TGTGCCAGCAGACTTTACAGGGGATTAGGGGAAAAACTGTTTTTT.

About this clone: Mismatch with germline at one junction end may stem from a read error. The chain couples TRBV28 to TRBJ2-4; 10 bases fit TRBD2. There are 16 residues in the CDR3. From germline, CDR1 is MDHEN and CDR2 SYDVKM. In DNA, the CDR3 is TGTGCCAGCAGCCTCATCAGCGGGAGGGCCACAAACATTCAGTACTTC. Its translation: CASSLISGRATNIQYF.

The chain employs TRBV27 and TRBJ2-1, with TRBD2 identical over 7 bases. CDR3 length equals 13 residues. Germline CDR1 reads MNHEY; CDR2 reads SMNVEV (reference sequence). With 3 bases clipped from V and 8 bases from J, the junction kept 4 bases outside the gene matches. The CDR3 protein is CASSLNRGDEQFF. The CDR3 nucleotides are TGTGCCAGCAGTTTGAACCGGGGGGATGAGCAGTTCTTC.

This sequence joins TRBV19 and TRBJ2-5, with D perhaps assigned TRBD1 or TRBD2 (6 bases each). The CDR3 runs 13 residues. The V and J ends lost 7 bases and 5 bases respectively, with 14 bases between them. Germline-derived CDR1 and CDR2 are LNHDA and SQIVND (reference sequence). The CDR3 nucleotides are TGTGCCAGTACCGAGGGGGGTGGCGAGACCCAGTACTTC. Amino acids: CASTEGGGETQYF.

The chain is built from TRBV2 and TRBJ2-7; D is unclear. Trimming stripped 7 bases from V and 3 bases from J, with 22 bases between. This CDR3 has 16 residues. Germline V gene sequence: CDR1 SNHLY, CDR2 FYNNEI. CDR3 residues: CASTQNRSPSSYEQYF. In DNA, the CDR3 is TGTGCCAGCACCCAGAATCGATCCCCAAGCAGCTACGAGCAGTACTTC. The variable domain in full, completed from reference TRBV2 and TRBJ2-7, reads EPEVTQTPSHQVTQMGQEVILRCVPISNHLYFYWYRQILGQKVEFLVSFYNNEISEKSEIFDDQFSVERPDGSNFTLKIRSTKLEDSAMYFCASTQNRSPSSYEQYFGPGTRLTVT.

The CDR3 DNA is TGTGCCTGGATCCTAGGAGGAAACACCATATATTTT. This translates into CAWILGGNTIYF. The V gene is TRBV30, the J gene TRBJ1-3; D remains ambiguous. This CDR3 is 12 amino acids long. Per germline, CDR1 GTSNPN and CDR2 SVGIG (reference sequence). V was trimmed by 4 bases and J by 4 bases, leaving 8 bases between them.

The chain recombines TRBV11-3 with TRBJ2-2, with D uncertain. This CDR3 spans 15 amino acids. CDR1 and CDR2 (germline): SGHNT, YENEEA. V was cut by 1 base and J by 6 bases, with 12 bases left in between. The CDR3 DNA reads as TGTGCCAGCAGCTTAGCTGGGCCGGCGGCCGGGGAGCTGTTTTTT. Translation: CASSLAGPAAGELFF.

The rearrangement joins TRBV15 to TRBJ2-7, with D possibly being TRBD1 (7 bases). The germline CDR1 and CDR2 sequences are LNHNV and YYDKDF (reference sequence). The CDR3 has 14 residues. The V and J ends lost 3 bases and 6 bases respectively, with 15 bases between them. CDR3 region: CATSRGGQVAEQYF. CDR3 nucleotide sequence: TGTGCCACCAGCAGGGGAGGACAGGTCGCCGAGCAGTACTTC.

The J gene is TRBJ2-7, the V gene TRBV6-1; tentatively, D is TRBD2 (6 bases). The CDR3 consists of 14 residues. Germline V gene data show CDR1 as MNHNS and CDR2 as SASEGT. Between the trimmed V and J ends, which lost 2 bases and 5 bases, there was a span of 13 bases. Here the CDR3 reads CASSEWTGENEQYF. The CDR3, as DNA: TGTGCCAGCAGTGAATGGACGGGAGAGAACGAGCAGTACTTC.

The chain is built from TRBV28 and TRBJ1-1; D might be TRBD1 (6 bases). The germline V and J ends were trimmed by 4 bases and 4 bases, with 10 bases remaining between them. CDR3 length equals 13 residues. Germline CDR1 MDHEN, CDR2 SYDVKM. The CDR3 sequence is CASSWNRATEAFF. The CDR3 DNA sequence: TGTGCCAGCAGTTGGAACAGGGCCACTGAAGCTTTCTTT.

This clone was recorded once. This chain connects TRBV19 to TRBJ2-2, with 7 bases identical to TRBD2. Per the germline V gene, CDR1 is LNHDA and CDR2 is SQIVND (reference sequence). V lost 3 bases, J lost 7 bases, and 5 bases stayed unmatched. CDR3 length: 14 amino acids. This CDR3 reads CASSMLAEVGELFF. The CDR3 region has the DNA TGTGCCAGTAGTATGCTAGCGGAGGTCGGGGAGCTGTTTTTT. The full variable domain, rest sourced from reference TRBV19 and TRBJ2-2, is DGGITQSPKYLFRKEGQNVTLSCEQNLNHDAMYWYRQDPGQGLRLIYYSQIVNDFQKGDIAEGYSVSREKKESFPLTVTSAQKNPTAFYLCASSMLAEVGELFFGEGSRLTVL.

CDR3 loop: CATSRDRGEWTEAFF. For the CDR3, the DNA is TGTGCCACCAGCAGAGATAGGGGGGAATGGACTGAAGCTTTCTTT. The chain employs TRBV15 and TRBJ1-1; D is perhaps TRBD1 (6 bases). Per the germline V gene, CDR1 is LNHNV and CDR2 is YYDKDF (reference sequence). Trimming removed 0 bases from V and 5 bases from J, with 13 bases in between. There are 15 residues in the CDR3. The complete variable domain, with remaining parts taken from reference TRBV15 and TRBJ1-1, reads DAMVIQNPRYQVTQFGKPVTLSCSQTLNHNVMYWYQQKSSQAPKLLFHYYDKDFNNEADTPDNFQSRRPNTSFCFLDIRSPGLGDTAMYLCATSRDRGEWTEAFFGQGTRLTVV.

The chain carries TRBV7-2 and TRBJ2-7, with D possibly being TRBD2 (6 bases). This CDR3 is 17 amino acids long. V lost 1 base and J lost 4, with 20 bases in between. The germline CDR1 and CDR2 sequences are SGHTA and FQGNSA. DNA for the CDR3: TGTGCCAGCAGCTTAGGTCGCTTGGGCGGGACCTTATACGAGCAGTACTTC. Its protein is CASSLGRLGGTLYEQYF.

The J gene is TRBJ2-3, the V gene TRBV3-1 (or the pseudogene TRBV3-2); D call uncertain. The germline gives CDR1 LGHDT, CDR2 YNNKEL (reference sequence). V was cut by 1 base and J by 5 bases, with 10 bases left in between. The CDR3 runs to 14 residues. The CDR3 loop reads CASSQGPRVDTQYF. The DNA of the CDR3 is TGTGCCAGCAGCCAAGGGCCCCGGGTAGATACGCAGTATTTT.

The genes are TRBV5-1 and TRBJ2-7, with D possibly called TRBD1 or TRBD2 (5 bases each). Trimming took off 7 bases at V and 1 base at J, with 15 bases between the two ends. CDR3 size: 14 residues. Germline V CDR1 and CDR2: SGHRS, YFSETQ. CDR3 protein: CASQLGPASYEQYF. The CDR3 DNA sequence: TGCGCCAGCCAGCTGGGACCAGCGTCCTACGAGCAGTACTTC.

This clone showed up just a few times. J is TRBJ1-2 and V is TRBV21-1. TRBV21-1 is marked as a pseudogene. The length of the CDR3 is 15 residues. The CDR3 region is CASSPRWGRHYGYTF. The CDR3 DNA reads TGTGCCAGCAGCCCCCGTTGGGGTCGGCACTATGGCTACACCTTC.

The V gene is TRBV10-3, the J gene TRBJ1-6; D gene unclear. The CDR3 is made up of 12 amino acids. The V end lost 11 bases, the J end lost 5 bases, and 10 bases lay between the germline ends. CDR1 is ENHRY and CDR2 is SYGVKD in the germline V gene. CDR3 sequence reads: CASRMDNSPLHF. CDR3 DNA sequence: TGTGCCTCAAGGATGGATAATTCACCCCTCCACTTT.

V gene TRBV11-2 combines with J gene TRBJ2-1; D is unresolved. Trimming took 1 base from V and 5 from J, leaving 3 bases between them. This CDR3 is built from 12 residues. Per germline, CDR1 SGHAT and CDR2 FQNNGV. CDR3 amino acids: CASSLVNNEQFF. The CDR3 nucleotides are TGTGCCAGCAGCTTAGTTAACAATGAGCAGTTCTTC.

The chain links TRBV18 to TRBJ1-5; possible D gene TRBD1, 5 bases. V was clipped by 3 bases and J by 5 bases, with 14 bases between them. CDR1 is KGHSH and CDR2 is LQKENI in the germline V gene. This CDR3 spans 15 amino acids. The CDR3 spells CASSPDDSLYQPQHF. The CDR3 DNA sequence: TGTGCCAGCTCACCTGATGACAGTCTATATCAGCCCCAGCATTTT.

The chain is built from TRBV20-1 and TRBJ1-5; 7 positions agree with TRBD1. Germline-derived CDR1 and CDR2 are DFQATT and SNEGSKA (reference sequence). V gave up 5 bases and J gave up 5 bases; unmatched junction bases: 9. The CDR3 sequence is 14 residues long. CDR3: CSAREGTVYQPQHF. CDR3 nucleotide sequence: TGCAGTGCTCGTGAAGGGACAGTGTATCAGCCCCAGCATTTT.